The entry below describes one T cell receptor beta chain. What it recognizes is unknown. V gave up 5 bases and J gave up 5 bases; unmatched junction bases: 5. From germline, CDR1 is SGHRS and CDR2 YFSETQ. The CDR3 has 13 amino acids. These data come from a study of cytomegalovirus exposure and HLA in healthy donors. Across the study: About 85 million unique TCRs from HLA-typed donors were held in an early release of data. Across around 400 genotyped donors, approximately 80% landed in the Caucasian-associated ancestry cluster. Study results and caveats: Prior analysis indicated that the majority of TCR beta V segments exhibited productivity approximately 87% or approximately 30% of the time.

The PCR had 60 Vbeta and 13 Jbeta primers. Assay: immunoSEQ multiplex PCR; the TCRdb copy retains only in-frame clones and omits some. The sample consists of about 120,000 clones, around 66% of them appearing once. This chain joins TRBV5-1 and TRBJ2-5, with 8 bases fitting TRBD2. The sequencing input was PBMCs. The TCR originated in a woman between 35 and 50 years old in good health and CMV-seropositive. The CDR3 nucleotides read TGCGCCAGCAGGAGCGGGGGTGGGGAGACCCAGTACTTC. Encoded protein: CASRSGGGETQYF.